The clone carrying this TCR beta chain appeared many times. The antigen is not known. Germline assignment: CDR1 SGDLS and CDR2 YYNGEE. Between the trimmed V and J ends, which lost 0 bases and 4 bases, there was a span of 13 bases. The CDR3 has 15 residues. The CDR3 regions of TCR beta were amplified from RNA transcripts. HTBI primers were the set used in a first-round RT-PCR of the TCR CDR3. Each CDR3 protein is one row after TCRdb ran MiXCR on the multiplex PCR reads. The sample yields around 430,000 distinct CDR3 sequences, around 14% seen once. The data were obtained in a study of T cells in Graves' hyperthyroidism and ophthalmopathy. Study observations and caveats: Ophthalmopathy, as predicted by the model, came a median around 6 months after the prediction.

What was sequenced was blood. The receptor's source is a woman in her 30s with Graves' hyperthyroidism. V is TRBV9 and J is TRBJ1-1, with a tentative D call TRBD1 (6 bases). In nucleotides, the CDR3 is TGTGCCAGCAGCGTAGGGGGGGCTCTCGCCACTGAAGCTTTCTTT. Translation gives CASSVGGALATEAFF. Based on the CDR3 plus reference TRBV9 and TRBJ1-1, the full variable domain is DSGVTQTPKHLITATGQRVTLRCSPRSGDLSVYWYQQSLDQGLQFLIQYYNGEERAKGNILERFSAQQFPDLHSELNLSSLELGDSALYFCASSVGGALATEAFFGQGTRLTVV.